The 26 T cell receptor beta chains listed next were all sequenced from one sample in a study of blood T cell repertoires in COVID-19. The table came from immunoSEQ multiplex PCR; TCRdb's copy has only in-frame clones and leaves some out. The sample records about 140,000 clones, roughly 87% being singletons. Specimen: peripheral blood. These receptors all come from a man in his sixties or seventies with acute or convalescent COVID-19.

The rearrangement uses TRBV19 and TRBJ2-2; 7 bases are a match to TRBD2. V was pared by 6 bases and J by 7 bases, with 11 bases of the junction left unmatched. This CDR3 contains 15 residues. Germline values: CDR1 LNHDA, CDR2 SQIVND (reference sequence). The CDR3 protein is CASSRRGTSLGELFF. For the CDR3, the DNA is TGTGCCAGTAGCCGGCGGGGGACGTCACTCGGGGAGCTGTTTTTT.

This clone was counted once. V usage is TRBV6-5 and J usage is TRBJ2-6, with D possibly matching TRBD2 (7 bases). The ends were cut back, 7 bases at V and 2 bases at J, with 12 bases in the middle. The CDR3 contains 15 residues. CDR1 MNHEY and CDR2 SVGAGI come from the germline V gene. The CDR3 sequence: CASTGGGTGANVLTF. In DNA, the CDR3 is TGTGCCAGCACTGGGGGGGGCACTGGGGCCAACGTCCTGACTTTC.

This clone has just one count. This chain joins TRBV28 and TRBJ1-5; 8 positions agree with TRBD1. Germline V gene lookup returns CDR1 MDHEN and CDR2 SYDVKM. This CDR3 region has 17 residues. V trimming: 3 bases; J trimming: 2 bases; junction bases outside the gene matches: 9. CDR3 in amino acids: CASSFYRTGRGNQPQHF. CDR3 sequence (DNA): TGTGCCAGCAGTTTCTACCGGACAGGGAGAGGCAATCAGCCCCAGCATTTT.

The chain joins TRBV19 to TRBJ1-1; D is perhaps TRBD1 (5 bases). This CDR3 is 14 amino acids long. V was cut by 8 bases and J by 10 bases, with 23 bases left in between. The germline V gene has CDR1 LNHDA and CDR2 SQIVND (reference sequence). The CDR3 DNA reads as TGTGCCAGTGCTCCGCGGGGCCTCCCAGTTGGAGCTTTCTTT. It translates to CASAPRGLPVGAFF. Complete variable domain (other parts from reference TRBV19 and TRBJ1-1): DGGITQSPKYLFRKEGQNVTLSCEQNLNHDAMYWYRQDPGQGLRLIYYSQIVNDFQKGDIAEGYSVSREKKESFPLTVTSAQKNPTAFYLCASAPRGLPVGAFFGQGTRLTVV.

The V and J genes are TRBV5-1 and TRBJ2-7, with TRBD1 identical over 12 bases. V trimming: 4 bases; J trimming: 6 bases; junction bases outside the gene matches: 5. The CDR3 is 14 amino acids. Germline loops: CDR1 SGHRS, CDR2 YFSETQ. The DNA of the CDR3 is TGCGCCAGCAGCCGGGGACAGGGGGCACTCGAGCAGTACTTC. Protein: CASSRGQGALEQYF.

The chain combines TRBV28 with TRBJ1-6; 8 bases line up with TRBD1. V shed 6 bases and J 7 bases; nucleotides not matched to a gene: 5. Looked up from germline, CDR1 is MDHEN and CDR2 is SYDVKM. There are 14 residues in the CDR3. The CDR3 nucleotides read TGTGCCAGCAGCCCCGGGGACAGGAATTCACCCCTCCACTTT. Amino acid sequence: CASSPGDRNSPLHF. Full variable domain (remainder filled in from reference TRBV28 and TRBJ1-6): DVKVTQSSRYLVKRTGEKVFLECVQDMDHENMFWYRQDPGLGLRLIYFSYDVKMKEKGDIPEGYSVSREKKERFSLILESASTNQTSMYLCASSPGDRNSPLHFGNGTRLTVT.

On this clone itself: Germline and junction disagree at one end, which may indicate a read error. V usage is TRBV5-1 and J usage is TRBJ1-1, with 10 bases lining up with TRBD1. This CDR3 spans 12 amino acids. CDR1 is SGHRS and CDR2 is YFSETQ in the germline V gene. CDR3 sequence (DNA): TGCGCCAGCAGCTTGGGACAGGGGGCATCTCTCTTT. Protein sequence: CASSLGQGASLF.

The sample holds one count of this clone. CDR3 sequence reads: CASSLGQFLTGNTIYF. DNA for the CDR3: TGCGCCAGCAGCTTGGGACAGTTCCTGACTGGAAACACCATATATTTT. The gene calls are TRBV5-1 and TRBJ1-3; tentative D call: TRBD1 (5 bases). The CDR3 loop spans 16 amino acids. Trimming cost V 0 bases and J 2 bases, with 12 bases left between them. Per the germline V gene, CDR1 is SGHRS and CDR2 is YFSETQ.

The CDR3 DNA is TGCGCCAGCAGCACCGACAGTTACTACGAGCAGTACTTC. Translated: CASSTDSYYEQYF. V is TRBV5-1 and J is TRBJ2-7, with D maybe TRBD1 (5 bases). V dropped 4 bases and J dropped 3 bases, with 11 bases sitting between them. The germline CDR1 and CDR2 sequences are SGHRS and YFSETQ. The CDR3 covers 13 residues.

In this sample, this clone turned up once. The chain is built from TRBV7-2 and TRBJ2-1; D perhaps matches TRBD1 (7 bases). The CDR3 has 15 residues. Between the trimmed V and J ends, which lost 0 bases and 10 bases, there was a span of 16 bases. Germline CDR1 reads SGHTA; CDR2 reads FQGNSA. The CDR3: CASSLAAGGRSEQFF. The DNA of the CDR3 is TGTGCCAGCAGCTTAGCGGCAGGGGGGCGATCAGAGCAGTTCTTC. Looking up the rest from reference TRBV7-2 and TRBJ2-1 gives the full variable domain: GAGVSQSPSNKVTEKGKDVELRCDPISGHTALYWYRQSLGQGLEFLIYFQGNSAPDKSGLPSDRFSAERTGGSVSTLTIQRTQQEDSAVYLCASSLAAGGRSEQFFGPGTRLTVL.

This chain connects TRBV24-1 to TRBJ2-7; D gene ambiguous. Deletions cut 2 bases from V and 2 bases from J, with 9 bases between. Germline-derived CDR1 and CDR2 are KGHDR and SFDVKD. The CDR3 runs 14 residues. CDR3 DNA sequence: TGTGCCACCAGTGATTCCGACAAGACCTACGAGCAGTACTTC. As protein: CATSDSDKTYEQYF.

The chain links TRBV12-3 or TRBV12-4 to TRBJ1-1, with D possibly TRBD1 on 6 matching bases. This CDR3 has 13 amino acids. Trimming shortened V by 3 bases and J by 1 base, and 6 bases separated the two germline ends. CDR3 coding DNA: TGTGCCAGCAGTTTGACAGGGAACACTGAAGCTTTCTTT. This codes for CASSLTGNTEAFF.

The chain combines TRBV7-6 with TRBJ2-3, with TRBD1 as a possible D gene (5 bases). The CDR3 is made up of 13 amino acids. V was clipped by 5 bases and J by 3 bases, with 9 bases between them. Looked up from germline, CDR1 is SGHVS and CDR2 is FNYEAQ. This CDR3 is CASSLGRTDTQYF. The CDR3 DNA sequence: TGTGCCAGCAGCCTGGGGCGAACAGATACGCAGTATTTT.

This clone was counted a few times. This sequence joins TRBV5-5 and TRBJ2-1; 8 bases fit TRBD2. This CDR3 spans 16 amino acids. Per the germline V gene, CDR1 is SGHKS and CDR2 is YYEKEE (reference sequence). The junction had 9 bases not matched to a gene; V was cut back by 0 bases and J by 7 bases. The CDR3 nucleotides read TGTGCCAGCAGCTTGGCCTCTCGGGGGGGCTATAATGAGCAGTTCTTC. This codes for CASSLASRGGYNEQFF.

The chain recombines TRBV10-1 with TRBJ1-1, with 7 bases that match TRBD1. Losses at the gene ends were 2 bases for V and 3 bases for J; bases not matched to a gene: 6. CDR3 size: 15 residues. Germline V lookup: CDR1 WNHNN, CDR2 SYGVQD (reference sequence). CDR3 loop: CASSEVRQGDTEAFF. For the CDR3, the DNA is TGCGCCAGCAGTGAGGTTCGGCAGGGGGACACTGAAGCTTTCTTT.

The chain carries TRBV27 and TRBJ1-4, with 9 nucleotides matching TRBD1. CDR1 MNHEY and CDR2 SMNVEV come from the germline V gene (reference sequence). After removal of 4 bases from V and 7 bases from J, the junction contained 7 bases not matched to a gene. This CDR3 contains 15 residues. The CDR3 reads CASSSSTGGFEKLFF. As DNA, the CDR3 is TGTGCCAGCAGTTCTTCTACAGGGGGCTTTGAAAAACTGTTTTTT. Using reference TRBV27 and TRBJ1-4 for the parts outside the CDR3, the full variable domain is EAQVTQNPRYLITVTGKKLTVTCSQNMNHEYMSWYRQDPGLGLRQIYYSMNVEVTDKGDVPEGYKVSRKEKRNFPLILESPSPNQTSLYFCASSSSTGGFEKLFFGSGTQLSVL.

V gene TRBV7-9 combines with J gene TRBJ2-3; no firm D call. Deletions cut 1 base from V and 2 bases from J, with 7 bases between. The CDR3 runs 14 residues. Germline V gene sequence: CDR1 SEHNR, CDR2 FQNEAQ (reference sequence). CDR3 nucleotide sequence: TGTGCCAGCAGCTTAGAGAGGTACACAGATACGCAGTATTTT. Protein: CASSLERYTDTQYF. The full variable domain, completed using reference TRBV7-9 and TRBJ2-3, is DTGVSQNPRHKITKRGQNVTFRCDPISEHNRLYWYRQTLGQGPEFLTYFQNEAQLEKSRLLSDRFSAERPKGSFSTLEIQRTEQGDSAMYLCASSLERYTDTQYFGPGTRLTVL.

The rearrangement links TRBV9 to TRBJ1-3; D remains unclear. V lost 3 bases and J lost 8, with 18 bases in between. This CDR3 is 15 amino acids long. The germline gives CDR1 SGDLS, CDR2 YYNGEE. The CDR3 nucleotides are TGTGCCAGCAGCGCCCAGTCGGGGAGCCTGGACACCATATATTTT. It specifies CASSAQSGSLDTIYF.

The chain employs TRBV3-1 (or the pseudogene TRBV3-2) and TRBJ1-2, with 7 bases fitting TRBD1. This CDR3 has 14 residues. J gave up 4 bases and V 2 bases, and 4 bases lay outside the gene matches. Germline V gives CDR1 LGHDT, CDR2 YNNKEL (reference sequence). CDR3: CASSQTGAGYGYTF. Here the CDR3 DNA reads TGTGCCAGCAGCCAAACAGGGGCGGGCTATGGCTACACCTTC.

The chain employs TRBV2 and TRBJ1-4; a weak D match, TRBD1 (6 bases). Trimming shortened V by 4 bases and J by 7 bases, and 19 bases separated the two germline ends. The CDR3 spans 16 residues. Germline V gives CDR1 SNHLY, CDR2 FYNNEI. The CDR3: CASSATGLASGEKLFF. The CDR3 DNA is TGTGCCAGCAGTGCGACAGGTCTTGCTAGTGGTGAAAAACTGTTTTTT.

This chain uses TRBV24-1 with TRBJ1-1, with D uncertain. Looked up from germline, CDR1 is KGHDR and CDR2 is SFDVKD. The CDR3 has 15 residues. The V end was cut by 3 bases, the J end by 4 bases, with 14 bases between. The CDR3 is CATSDGRGGSTEAFF. The CDR3 coding sequence is TGTGCCACCAGTGATGGGCGGGGAGGTAGCACTGAAGCTTTCTTT.

The V and J genes are TRBV14 and TRBJ1-2; D is ambiguous. Trimming removed 4 bases at V and 6 bases at J, with 9 bases between. The CDR3 has 12 residues. CDR1 and CDR2 (germline): SGHDN, FVKESK. The CDR3 DNA reads TGTGCCAGCAGCCTGCAGAACCATGGCTACACCTTC. Its protein is CASSLQNHGYTF. Combining the CDR3 with reference TRBV14 and TRBJ1-2 gives the whole variable domain EAGVTQFPSHSVIEKGQTVTLRCDPISGHDNLYWYRRVMGKEIKFLLHFVKESKQDESGMPNNRFLAERTGGTYSTLKVQPAELEDSGVYFCASSLQNHGYTFGSGTRLTVV.

The rearrangement uses TRBV6-1 and TRBJ2-1, with a possible D match to TRBD2 (5 bases). From germline, CDR1 is MNHNS and CDR2 SASEGT. The CDR3 has 12 residues. V gave up 0 bases and J gave up 10 bases, with 7 bases separating them. The CDR3 DNA sequence: TGTGCCAGCAGTGAAGCGGGGAGAGAGCAGTTCTTC. It encodes CASSEAGREQFF.

The gene calls are TRBV2 and TRBJ2-5; TRBD1 is a possible D gene (6 bases). V was clipped by 5 bases and J by 2 bases, with 9 bases between them. The CDR3 covers 13 residues. CDR1 SNHLY and CDR2 FYNNEI come from the germline V gene. CDR3 sequence: CASSYGQQETQYF. In nucleotides, the CDR3 is TGTGCCAGCAGTTATGGACAGCAAGAGACCCAGTACTTC.

This clone was picked up a small number of times. V and J are TRBV5-1 and TRBJ1-2; 7 bases agree with TRBD1. In germline, CDR1 is SGHRS, CDR2 YFSETQ. Germline trimming cut 4 bases from V and 5 bases from J; bases unmatched to any gene: 14. This CDR3 region has 16 residues. The CDR3 DNA is TGCGCCAGCAGCCCGACTACAGGGGCGCGTGAGTATGGCTACACCTTC. Protein: CASSPTTGAREYGYTF.

V usage is TRBV5-1 and J usage is TRBJ1-2; D is uncertain. The germline V and J ends were trimmed by 1 base and 0 bases, with 4 bases remaining between them. The V gene's germline CDR1 is SGHRS and CDR2 YFSETQ. The CDR3 contains 13 residues. The CDR3 DNA reads as TGCGCCAGCAGCTTGACAGCTAACTATGGCTACACCTTC. Amino acid sequence: CASSLTANYGYTF.